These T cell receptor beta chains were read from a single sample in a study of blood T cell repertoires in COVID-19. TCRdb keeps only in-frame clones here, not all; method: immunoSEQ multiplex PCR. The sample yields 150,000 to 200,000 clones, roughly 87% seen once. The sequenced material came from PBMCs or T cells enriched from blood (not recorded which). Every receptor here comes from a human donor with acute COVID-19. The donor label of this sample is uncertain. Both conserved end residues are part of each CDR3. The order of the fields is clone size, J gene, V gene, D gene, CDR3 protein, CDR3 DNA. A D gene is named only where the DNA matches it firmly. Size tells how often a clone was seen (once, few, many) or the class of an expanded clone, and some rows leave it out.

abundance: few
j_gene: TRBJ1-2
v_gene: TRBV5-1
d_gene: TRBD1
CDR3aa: CASSLSKQGGVGGYTF
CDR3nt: TGCGCCAGCAGCTTGTCAAAACAGGGGGGAGTTGGAGGCTACACCTTC

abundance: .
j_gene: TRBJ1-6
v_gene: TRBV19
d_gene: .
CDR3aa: CASSIVGGRYSPLHF
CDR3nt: TGTGCCAGTAGTATAGTCGGGGGAAGGTACTCACCCCTCCACTTT

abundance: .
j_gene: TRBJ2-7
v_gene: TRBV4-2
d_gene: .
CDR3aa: CASSTTPAVDEQYF
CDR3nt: TGTGCCAGCAGTACCACCCCCGCGGTAGACGAGCAGTACTTC

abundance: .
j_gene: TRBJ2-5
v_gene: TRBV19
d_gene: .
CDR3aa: CASSIVIGQGRKTQYF
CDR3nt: TGTGCCAGTAGTATCGTCATCGGGCAGGGAAGAAAGACCCAGTACTTC

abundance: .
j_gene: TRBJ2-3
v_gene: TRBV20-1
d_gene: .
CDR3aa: CSAPGKATQYF
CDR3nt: TGCAGTGCACCAGGGAAAGCTACGCAGTATTTT

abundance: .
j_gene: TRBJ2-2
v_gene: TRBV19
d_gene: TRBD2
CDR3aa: CASSIAGGPTRELFF
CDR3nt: TGTGCCAGTAGTATAGCGGGGGGGCCCACCAGGGAGCTGTTTTTT

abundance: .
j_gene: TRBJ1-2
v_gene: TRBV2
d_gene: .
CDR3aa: CASSPRTENYGYTF
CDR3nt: TGTGCCAGCAGTCCGAGGACAGAGAACTATGGCTACACCTTC

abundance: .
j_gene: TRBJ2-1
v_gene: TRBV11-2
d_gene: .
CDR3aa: CASSTGNEQFF
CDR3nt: TGTGCCAGCAGCACCGGCAATGAGCAGTTCTTC

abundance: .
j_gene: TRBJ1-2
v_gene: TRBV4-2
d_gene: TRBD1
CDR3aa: CASSQDERTGILGYGYTF
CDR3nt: TGTGCCAGCAGCCAAGATGAGAGGACAGGGATATTGGGATATGGCTACACCTTC

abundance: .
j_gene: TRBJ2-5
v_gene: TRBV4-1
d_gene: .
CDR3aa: CASSQDLRWSETQYF
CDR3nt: TGCGCCAGCAGCCAAGATTTACGGTGGTCAGAGACCCAGTACTTC

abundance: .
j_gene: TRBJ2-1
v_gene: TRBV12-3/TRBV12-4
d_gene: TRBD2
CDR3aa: CAMGGGLHSEQFF
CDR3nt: TGTGCCATGGGGGGGGGTCTGCACAGTGAGCAGTTCTTC

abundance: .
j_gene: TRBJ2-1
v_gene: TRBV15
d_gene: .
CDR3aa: CATSTEAPGAYNEQFF
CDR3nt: TGTGCCACCAGCACAGAGGCCCCGGGGGCCTACAATGAGCAGTTCTTC

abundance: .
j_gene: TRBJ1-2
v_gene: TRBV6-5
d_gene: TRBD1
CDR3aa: CASSYSFTGTGSGYTF
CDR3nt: TGTGCCAGCAGTTACTCGTTTACCGGGACAGGGAGCGGCTACACCTTC

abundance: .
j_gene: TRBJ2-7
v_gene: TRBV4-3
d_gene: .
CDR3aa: CASSQDLDNPWEQYF
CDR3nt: TGCGCCAGCAGCCAAGATCTGGACAACCCTTGGGAGCAGTACTTC

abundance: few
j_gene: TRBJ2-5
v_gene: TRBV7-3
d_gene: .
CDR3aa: CASSLTGIRRETQYF
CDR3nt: TGTGCCAGCAGCTTAACCGGGATCCGAAGGGAGACCCAGTACTTC

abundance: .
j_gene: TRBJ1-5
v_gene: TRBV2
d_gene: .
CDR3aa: CASSGTAIGRPQHF
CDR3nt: TGTGCCAGCAGTGGGACAGCCATTGGACGGCCCCAGCATTTT

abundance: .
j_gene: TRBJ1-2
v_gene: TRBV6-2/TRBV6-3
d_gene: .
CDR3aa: CASSSPRVPTSNYGYTF
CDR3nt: TGTGCCAGCAGTTCACCCCGGGTCCCCACATCTAACTATGGCTACACCTTC

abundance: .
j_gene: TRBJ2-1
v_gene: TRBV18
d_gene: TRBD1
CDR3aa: CASSPRQGTYNEQFF
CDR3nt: TGTGCCAGCTCACCACGACAGGGGACCTACAATGAGCAGTTCTTC

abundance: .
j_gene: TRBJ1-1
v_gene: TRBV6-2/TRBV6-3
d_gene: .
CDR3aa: CASSSVAGDLSEAFF
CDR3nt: TGTGCCAGCAGTTCCGTCGCGGGGGATTTATCTGAAGCTTTCTTT

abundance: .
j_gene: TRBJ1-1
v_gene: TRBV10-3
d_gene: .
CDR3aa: CAISESLSGQGTEAFF
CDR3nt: TGTGCCATCAGTGAGTCCTTATCGGGACAAGGCACTGAAGCTTTCTTT

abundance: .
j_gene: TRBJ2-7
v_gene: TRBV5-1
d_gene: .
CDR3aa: CASSSGQILYEQYF
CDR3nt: TGCGCCAGCAGCTCCGGACAGATCCTGTACGAGCAGTACTTC

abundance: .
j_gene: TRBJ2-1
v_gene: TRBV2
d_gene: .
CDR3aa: CASRLFRAYNEQFF
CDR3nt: TGTGCCAGCAGACTCTTCCGGGCCTACAATGAGCAGTTCTTC

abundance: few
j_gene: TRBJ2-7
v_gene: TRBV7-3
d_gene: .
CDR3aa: CASSLGRTYEQYF
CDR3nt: TGTGCCAGCAGCTTAGGCCGAACCTACGAGCAGTACTTC

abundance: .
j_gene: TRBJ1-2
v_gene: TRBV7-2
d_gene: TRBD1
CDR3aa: CASSGRTGGNYGYTF
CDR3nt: TGTGCCAGCAGCGGGCGGACAGGGGGAAACTATGGCTACACCTTC

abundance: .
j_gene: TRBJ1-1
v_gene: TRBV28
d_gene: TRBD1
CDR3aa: CASSLTRDRRLNTEAFF
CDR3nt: TGTGCCAGCAGTTTAACACGGGACAGGAGATTGAACACTGAAGCTTTCTTT

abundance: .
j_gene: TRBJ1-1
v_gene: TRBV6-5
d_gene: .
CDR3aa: CASTRGFMNTEAFF
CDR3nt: TGTGCCAGCACCAGGGGTTTCATGAACACTGAAGCTTTCTTT

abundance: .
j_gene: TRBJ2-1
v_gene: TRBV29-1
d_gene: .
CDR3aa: CSVSAGHNEQFF
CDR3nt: TGCAGCGTTAGTGCGGGCCACAATGAGCAGTTCTTC

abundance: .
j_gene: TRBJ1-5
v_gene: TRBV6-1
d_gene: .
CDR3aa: CASSEPPRRFSNQPQHF
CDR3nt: TGTGCCAGCAGTGAACCCCCCCGGCGGTTTAGCAATCAGCCCCAGCATTTT

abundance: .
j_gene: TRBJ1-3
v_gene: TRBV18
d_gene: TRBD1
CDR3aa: CASSQGAKTGNTIYF
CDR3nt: TGTGCCAGCTCACAGGGGGCGAAGACTGGAAACACCATATATTTT

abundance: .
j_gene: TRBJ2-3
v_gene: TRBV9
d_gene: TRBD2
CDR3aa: CASSAPGTKTDTQYF
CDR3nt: TGTGCCAGCAGCGCCCCCGGGACTAAAACAGATACGCAGTATTTT

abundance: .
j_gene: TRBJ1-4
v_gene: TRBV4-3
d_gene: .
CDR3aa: CASSQDRGTSREKLFF
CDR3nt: TGCGCCAGCAGCCAAGATAGGGGGACGAGTCGGGAAAAACTGTTTTTT

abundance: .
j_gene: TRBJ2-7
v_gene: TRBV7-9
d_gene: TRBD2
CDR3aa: CASSRGLAGRYEQYF
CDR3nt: TGTGCCAGCAGCCGGGGACTAGCGGGGCGATACGAGCAGTACTTC

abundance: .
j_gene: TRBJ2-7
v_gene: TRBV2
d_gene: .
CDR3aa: CASSEEGGAYEQYF
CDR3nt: TGTGCCAGCAGTGAGGAAGGGGGGGCCTACGAGCAGTACTTC

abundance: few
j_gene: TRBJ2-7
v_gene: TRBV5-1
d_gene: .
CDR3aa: CASSLTKSFLYEQYF
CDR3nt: TGCGCCAGCAGCTTAACTAAGAGTTTCCTCTACGAGCAGTACTTC

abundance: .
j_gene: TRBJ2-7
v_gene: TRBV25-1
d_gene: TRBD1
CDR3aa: CASSPPGQGTPEQYF
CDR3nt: TGTGCCAGCAGTCCCCCGGGACAGGGGACACCCGAGCAGTACTTC

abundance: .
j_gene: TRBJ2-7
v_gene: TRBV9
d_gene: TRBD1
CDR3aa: CASSVGGQGRYEQYF
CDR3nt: TGTGCCAGCAGCGTAGGAGGACAGGGACGCTACGAGCAGTACTTC

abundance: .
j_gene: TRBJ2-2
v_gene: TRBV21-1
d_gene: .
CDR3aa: CASSKRALRRGENTGELFF
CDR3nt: TGTGCCAGCAGCAAAAGGGCCTTAAGAAGGGGTGAGAACACCGGGGAGCTGTTTTTT

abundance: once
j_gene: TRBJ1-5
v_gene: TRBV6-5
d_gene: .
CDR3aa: CASSYLRGSNQPQHF
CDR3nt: TGTGCCAGCAGTTACCTCCGGGGGTCCAATCAGCCCCAGCATTTT

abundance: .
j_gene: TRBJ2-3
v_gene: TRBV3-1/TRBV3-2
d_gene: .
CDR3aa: CASSPGEGGGSPGGADTQYF
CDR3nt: TGTGCCAGCAGCCCCGGGGAAGGGGGGGGGTCCCCGGGAGGTGCAGATACGCAGTATTTT

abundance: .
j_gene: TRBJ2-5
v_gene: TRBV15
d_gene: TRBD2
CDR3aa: CATSRDQGGQETQYF
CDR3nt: TGTGCCACCAGCAGAGATCAGGGAGGGCAAGAGACCCAGTACTTC

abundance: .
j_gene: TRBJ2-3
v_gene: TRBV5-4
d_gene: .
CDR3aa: CASRAEADTQYF
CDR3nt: TGTGCCAGCAGGGCGGAAGCAGATACGCAGTATTTT

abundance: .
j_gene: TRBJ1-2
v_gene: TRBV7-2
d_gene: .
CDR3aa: CASSPGGGVGYGYTF
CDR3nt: TGTGCCAGCAGCCCGGGGGGGGGCGTGGGCTATGGCTACACCTTC

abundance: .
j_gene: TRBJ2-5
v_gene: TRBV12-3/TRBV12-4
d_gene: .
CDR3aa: CASSRVRTETQYF
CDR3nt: TGTGCCAGCAGCAGGGTCCGAACGGAGACCCAGTACTTC

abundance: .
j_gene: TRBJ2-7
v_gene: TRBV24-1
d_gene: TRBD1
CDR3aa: CATSDPGTAADEQYF
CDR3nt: TGTGCCACCAGTGATCCCGGGACAGCAGCAGACGAGCAGTACTTC

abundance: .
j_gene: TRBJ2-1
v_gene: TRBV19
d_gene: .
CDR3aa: CASQIGGYNEQFF
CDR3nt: TGTGCCAGTCAAATAGGAGGCTACAATGAGCAGTTCTTC

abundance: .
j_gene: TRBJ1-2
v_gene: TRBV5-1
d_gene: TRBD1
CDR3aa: CASSLATEGAIGYTF
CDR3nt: TGCGCCAGCAGCTTGGCCACCGAGGGGGCGATCGGCTACACCTTC

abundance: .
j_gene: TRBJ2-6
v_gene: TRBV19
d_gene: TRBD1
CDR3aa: CASSILGQSRSGANVLTF
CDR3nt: TGTGCCAGTAGTATATTGGGACAGTCTCGCTCTGGGGCCAACGTCCTGACTTTC

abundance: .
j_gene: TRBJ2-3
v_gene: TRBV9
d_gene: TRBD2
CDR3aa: CASSGTSFADTQYF
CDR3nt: TGTGCCAGCAGCGGGACTAGCTTCGCAGATACGCAGTATTTT

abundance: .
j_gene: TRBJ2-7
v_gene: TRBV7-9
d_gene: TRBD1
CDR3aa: CASSYTETGGYEQYF
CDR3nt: TGTGCCAGCAGCTACACTGAGACAGGGGGCTACGAGCAGTACTTC